Each of the 15 T cell receptor beta chains below was sequenced from the same sample in a study of neurological immune-mediated disorders. TCRdb passed the 5' RACE reads through MiXCR, listing each CDR3 protein once. The data hold over 35,000 distinct CDR3 sequences, with less than 5% observed a single time. What was sequenced was PBMCs. These receptor sequences come from a man aged 30 to 39 with multiple sclerosis.

This clonotype has a count of ten or more. This chain links TRBV12-3 or TRBV12-4 with TRBJ2-7; tentative D call: TRBD2 (6 bases). Trimming cost V 10 bases and J 3 bases, with 16 bases left between them. This CDR3 spans 13 amino acids. CDR3 nucleotide sequence: TGTGCCACCGCGCGGGGAACTGGCTACGAGCAGTACTTC. It codes for CATARGTGYEQYF.

The chain carries TRBV6-4 and TRBJ2-7; 7 bases match TRBD1. V was pared by 0 bases and J by 3 bases, with 8 bases of the junction left unmatched. The CDR3 is 16 amino acids. Looked up from germline, CDR1 is MRHNA and CDR2 is SNTAGT. Here the CDR3 DNA reads TGTGCCAGCAGTGACTCCCACCGGGACAGACGCTACGAGCAGTACTTC. The encoded protein is CASSDSHRDRRYEQYF.

Many counts were recorded for this clonotype. The CDR3 sequence is CASSPTWTGENEQYF. DNA of the CDR3: TGCGCCAGCAGCCCGACTTGGACAGGGGAAAACGAGCAGTACTTC. This rearrangement joins TRBV5-1 to TRBJ2-7; TRBD1 aligns across 9 bases. Germline V lookup: CDR1 SGHRS, CDR2 YFSETQ. This CDR3 is built from 15 residues. The V and J ends lost 4 bases and 5 bases, in that order; junction bases with no gene match: 10.

Many counts were recorded for this clonotype. The rearrangement joins TRBV20-1 to TRBJ2-5, with a weak D call TRBD2 (5 bases). The CDR3 contains 15 residues. Germline lookup yields CDR1 DFQATT and CDR2 SNEGSKA (reference sequence). V was pared by 3 bases and J by 5 bases, with 19 bases between. The CDR3 sequence: CSASPDTPPGETQYF. CDR3 nucleotides: TGCAGTGCTAGTCCCGACACGCCGCCGGGGGAGACCCAGTACTTC.

This clonotype is classed as medium-sized. The rearrangement uses TRBV7-9 and TRBJ1-1; 8 bases agree with TRBD1. V gave up 3 bases and J gave up 5 bases; unmatched junction bases: 8. This CDR3 has 15 amino acids. CDR1 is SEHNR and CDR2 is FQNEAQ in the germline V gene (reference sequence). The CDR3 loop reads CASSLDRARGTEAFF. CDR3 nucleotide sequence: TGTGCCAGCAGCTTGGACAGGGCAAGAGGGACTGAAGCTTTCTTT.

This clonotype occurred a few times. The chain joins TRBV27 to TRBJ1-1, with D possibly being TRBD1 (6 bases). Trimming took 4 bases from V and 2 from J, leaving 14 bases between them. This CDR3 has 15 amino acids. Germline-derived CDR1 and CDR2 are MNHEY and SMNVEV (reference sequence). The CDR3 DNA reads TGTGCCAGCAGTTCATCCGGACAGTTTAACACTGAAGCTTTCTTT. It is translated as CASSSSGQFNTEAFF.

This chain connects TRBV14 to TRBJ1-1, with TRBD1 as a possible D gene (6 bases). V was clipped by 7 bases and J by 5 bases, with 14 bases between them. CDR3 length equals 13 residues. Germline V gene data show CDR1 as SGHDN and CDR2 as FVKESK. The CDR3 spells CASTRGFGTEAFF. The CDR3 DNA is TGTGCCAGCACCAGGGGTTTTGGGACTGAAGCTTTCTTT.

This clonotype is medium-sized within its sample. This chain joins TRBV24-1 and TRBJ2-2; tentative D call: TRBD1 (6 bases). Trimming removed 2 bases from V and 0 bases from J, with 9 bases in between. CDR1 and CDR2 (germline): KGHDR, SFDVKD. This CDR3 comprises 16 residues. CDR3 DNA: TGTGCCACCAGTGATTCCAGGGGCTCGAACACCGGGGAGCTGTTTTTT. Translating it yields CATSDSRGSNTGELFF.

This clonotype was found many times. The gene calls are TRBV6-6 and TRBJ2-7; 7 bases agree with TRBD1. The CDR3 covers 15 residues. Germline-derived CDR1 and CDR2 are MNHNY and SVGAGI (reference sequence). The V gene end was trimmed by 8 bases and the J gene end by 2 bases; junction bases not matched to a gene: 12. As DNA, the CDR3 is TGTGCCAGCTTTTTCGGCCGAGGGGGCGCCTACGAGCAGTACTTC. Protein sequence: CASFFGRGGAYEQYF.

In its sample, this clonotype was seen many times. This chain uses TRBV5-1 with TRBJ2-1; no definite D call. CDR3 length: 17 residues. Trimming removed 1 base at V and 0 bases at J, with 14 bases between. The germline CDR1 and CDR2 sequences are SGHRS and YFSETQ. CDR3 sequence reads: CASSLIVAVHSYNEQFF. The CDR3 DNA reads TGCGCCAGCAGCTTGATTGTGGCGGTACACTCCTACAATGAGCAGTTCTTC.

With respect to this clonotype: A much larger clone sits a single nucleotide away, making a read error possible. A read error is likely, as this CDR3 ends without the conserved phenylalanine or tryptophan. The chain has TRBV25-1 and TRBJ1-2; D not resolved. The V gene lost 5 bases and the J gene lost 7 bases, with 11 bases spanning the gap. Per germline, CDR1 MGHDK and CDR2 SYGVNS. The CDR3 extends over 12 amino acids. Here the CDR3 reads CASSFLSAGYTC. The CDR3 DNA is TGTGCCAGCAGTTTCTTATCGGCTGGCTACACCTGC.

This clonotype was recorded many times. The rearrangement links TRBV7-8 to TRBJ2-5; 13 nucleotides match TRBD2. The V segment lost 3 bases and the J segment 2 bases; nucleotides outside the gene matches: 3. The CDR3 totals 16 residues. The germline gives CDR1 SGHVS, CDR2 FQNEAQ. The CDR3 here is CASSLTSGGRQETQYF. CDR3 sequence (DNA): TGTGCCAGCAGCTTGACTAGCGGGGGGCGTCAAGAGACCCAGTACTTC.

Many counts were recorded for this clonotype. The rearrangement uses TRBV5-4 and TRBJ2-7; weak D call: TRBD1 (6 bases). The CDR3 consists of 13 residues. CDR1 is SGHNT and CDR2 is YYREEE in the germline V gene (reference sequence). V lost 0 bases and J 3 bases, leaving 7 bases between the germline ends. The CDR3 spells CASSLVDSYEQYF. The DNA of the CDR3 is TGTGCCAGCAGCTTGGTGGACAGCTACGAGCAGTACTTC.

Only a few counts were recorded for this clonotype. This rearrangement joins TRBV4-3 to TRBJ2-6; no firm D call. The CDR3 is made up of 15 amino acids. Germline CDR1 reads LGHNA; CDR2 reads YSLEER. V was clipped by 6 bases and J by 0 bases, with 9 bases between them. The CDR3 loop is CASSPRASGANVLTF. The CDR3 coding sequence is TGCGCCAGCAGTCCCCGGGCCTCTGGGGCCAACGTCCTGACTTTC.

The chain joins TRBV7-8 to TRBJ2-1; 10 nucleotides align to TRBD2. The CDR3 loop spans 14 amino acids. Looked up from germline, CDR1 is SGHVS and CDR2 is FQNEAQ. The J segment lost 4 bases and the V segment lost 6 bases, leaving 3 bases of the junction unmatched. The CDR3 protein is CASSSGGYYNEQFF. CDR3 DNA: TGTGCCAGCAGTAGCGGGGGGTATTACAATGAGCAGTTCTTC.